A single sample is the source of the 20 T cell receptor beta chains below, sequenced in a study of T cells after somatic rescue of genetic block. Here immunoSEQ multiplex PCR was the method, and the copy in TCRdb shows in-frame clones only, minus some. The sample has 13,000 to 15,000 clones; about 65% are singletons. The sample taken for sequencing was peripheral blood mononuclear cells (PBMCs). The receptors derive from a man younger than 30.

The chain is built from TRBV12-1 and TRBJ2-7; the table calls TRBD1, which could not be checked here. TRBV12-1 constitutes a pseudogene. The length of the CDR3 is 14 residues. The chain's CDR3 is CASSQEGDRAQQYF. The CDR3 DNA reads TGTGCCAGCAGCCAAGAGGGGGACAGGGCACAGCAGTACTTC.

This chain joins TRBV5-1 and TRBJ2-1, with 9 nucleotides matching TRBD2. The CDR3 sequence is 16 residues long. CDR1 and CDR2 (germline): SGHRS, YFSETQ. With 2 bases clipped from V and 4 bases from J, the junction kept 7 bases outside the gene matches. CDR3 nucleotides: TGCGCCAGCAGCTTCTTAGCGGGGGAGGGATACAATGAGCAGTTCTTC. Residues: CASSFLAGEGYNEQFF.

With respect to this clone: A read error may explain this, as a much larger clone is one base away. The genes are TRBV10-3 and TRBJ2-5; D is tentatively TRBD1 or TRBD2 (5 bases each). Deletions cut 2 bases from V and 5 bases from J, with 9 bases between. This CDR3 has 13 residues. Germline V CDR1 and CDR2: ENHRY, SYGVKD. The CDR3 DNA follows: TGTGCCATCAGTGAGACAGAGGGGGAGACCCAGTACTTC. This codes for CAISETEGETQYF.

This clone was found many times. The chain is built from TRBV6-1 and TRBJ1-6; 8 nucleotides agree with TRBD1. The CDR3 runs to 15 residues. Germline V gives CDR1 MNHNS, CDR2 SASEGT. J gave up 6 bases and V 3 bases, and 4 bases lay outside the gene matches. The CDR3 DNA sequence: TGTGCCAGCAGTGAGCTAGGACAGGGTAATTCACCCCTCCACTTT. The encoded protein is CASSELGQGNSPLHF.

The genes are TRBV6-5 and TRBJ2-1, with D possibly being TRBD1 (6 bases). Germline V CDR1 and CDR2: MNHEY, SVGAGI. This CDR3 has 15 amino acids. Trimming took off 6 bases at V and 3 bases at J, with 15 bases between the two ends. In DNA form, the CDR3 reads TGTGCCAGCAGACACAGGGTAGGTCTCTACAATGAGCAGTTCTTC. This encodes CASRHRVGLYNEQFF.

The chain uses TRBV10-1 and TRBJ2-3; 12 positions match TRBD2. This CDR3 region has 19 residues. Germline V CDR1 and CDR2: WNHNN, SYGVQD (reference sequence). V lost 0 bases to trimming and J lost 0 bases; unmatched junction nucleotides: 7. This chain's CDR3 is CASSESQGLAGSSTDTQYF. CDR3 in DNA: TGCGCCAGCAGTGAGTCCCAAGGACTAGCGGGGTCTAGCACAGATACGCAGTATTTT.

This rearrangement joins TRBV6-5 to TRBJ2-7, with 8 nucleotides matching TRBD2. V dropped 7 bases and J dropped 6; count of bases not matched to a gene: 11. Germline V gene sequence: CDR1 MNHEY, CDR2 SVGAGI. The CDR3 covers 14 residues. CDR3 sequence (DNA): TGTGCCAGCACCGTTCCGGGACTAGGAGGCGAGCAGTACTTC. Translated, it gives CASTVPGLGGEQYF.

This clone was seen just once. The chain employs TRBV29-1 and TRBJ2-7; D possibly corresponds to TRBD1 (6 bases). Between the trimmed V and J ends, which lost 6 bases and 4 bases, there was a span of 13 bases. The CDR3 is made up of 12 amino acids. CDR1 and CDR2 (germline): SQVTM, ANQGSEA. The CDR3 is CSVSGQTYEQYF. Here the CDR3 DNA reads TGCAGCGTATCTGGACAGACATACGAGCAGTACTTC.

This clone showed up just a few times. The chain links TRBV19 to TRBJ1-1; D possibly corresponds to TRBD1 (6 bases). CDR1 is LNHDA, CDR2 SQIVND, per germline (reference sequence). V gave up 5 bases and J gave up 3 bases, with 10 bases separating them. This CDR3 is built from 13 residues. CDR3 residues: CASSRGPHTEAFF. CDR3 nucleotide sequence: TGTGCCAGTAGTCGGGGGCCCCACACTGAAGCTTTCTTT.

The V and J genes are TRBV18 and TRBJ1-1, with D maybe TRBD1 (6 bases). The ends were cut back, 3 bases at V and 0 bases at J, with 14 bases in the middle. The CDR3 spans 16 residues. Germline values: CDR1 KGHSH, CDR2 LQKENI. Here the CDR3 reads CASSPGAGRVNTEAFF. Here the CDR3 DNA reads TGTGCCAGCTCACCGGGGGCGGGGAGGGTGAACACTGAAGCTTTCTTT.

The chain links TRBV5-1 to TRBJ2-7; D is uncertain. The CDR3 consists of 15 residues. CDR1 and CDR2 from the germline V gene are SGHRS and YFSETQ. The V end lost 0 bases, the J end lost 0 bases, and 10 bases lay between the germline ends. The CDR3 sequence: CASSLDGGPSYEQYF. CDR3 sequence (DNA): TGCGCCAGCAGCTTGGACGGCGGCCCCTCCTACGAGCAGTACTTC.

This chain connects TRBV18 to TRBJ2-2; D possibly matches TRBD1 or TRBD2 (6 bases each). The CDR3 is 17 residues long. Germline CDR1 KGHSH, CDR2 LQKENI. V dropped 2 bases and J dropped 2 bases, with 15 bases sitting between them. The CDR3 sequence is CASSPRGGGGNTGELFF. In nucleotides, the CDR3 is TGTGCCAGCTCACCAAGAGGTGGAGGGGGTAACACCGGGGAGCTGTTTTTT.

V and J are TRBV7-9 and TRBJ2-2; TRBD1 aligns across 11 bases. Germline lookup yields CDR1 SEHNR and CDR2 FQNEAQ (reference sequence). CDR3 size: 17 residues. The V gene end was trimmed by 5 bases and the J gene end by 0 bases; junction bases not matched to a gene: 5. The CDR3 loop reads CASSRTGGLSNTGELFF. The CDR3 DNA is TGTGCCAGCAGCCGGACAGGGGGCTTATCGAACACCGGGGAGCTGTTTTTT.

The J gene is TRBJ2-7, the V gene TRBV28; D might be TRBD1 (6 bases). The germline CDR1 and CDR2 sequences are MDHEN and SYDVKM. This CDR3 comprises 14 residues. V was pared by 6 bases and J by 2 bases, with 14 bases between. CDR3 sequence reads: CASRPGTNTYEQYF. CDR3 in DNA: TGTGCCAGCAGACCCGGGACAAATACCTACGAGCAGTACTTC.

The V call is TRBV25-1, the J call TRBJ1-1, with D uncertain. The CDR3 has 13 amino acids. V was trimmed by 2 bases and J by 6 bases, leaving 10 bases between them. The germline gives CDR1 MGHDK, CDR2 SYGVNS. The CDR3 spells CASSEVGLPEAFF. The CDR3 DNA is TGTGCCAGCAGTGAAGTGGGCCTCCCTGAAGCTTTCTTT.

This clone has a handful of counts. CDR3 protein: CASSVPDPGIENSPLHF. As DNA, the CDR3 is TGCGCCAGCAGCGTCCCGGACCCGGGGATAGAAAATTCACCCCTCCACTTT. The chain has TRBV5-1 and TRBJ1-6; D is uncertain. Trimming cost V 4 bases and J 7 bases, with 21 bases left between them. The CDR3 has 17 residues. From germline, CDR1 is SGHRS and CDR2 YFSETQ. Drawing the rest from reference TRBV5-1 and TRBJ1-6, the complete variable domain is KAGVTQTPRYLIKTRGQQVTLSCSPISGHRSVSWYQQTPGQGLQFLFEYFSETQRNKGNFPGRFSGRQFSNSRSEMNVSTLELGDSALYLCASSVPDPGIENSPLHFGNGTRLTVT.

The chain uses TRBV18 and TRBJ2-2, with D unclear. Trimming shortened V by 5 bases and J by 5 bases, and 12 bases separated the two germline ends. The V gene's germline CDR1 is KGHSH and CDR2 LQKENI. There are 14 residues in the CDR3. CDR3 bases: TGTGCCAGCTCATCTCAGACCGGGACCGGGGAGCTGTTTTTT. The encoded protein is CASSSQTGTGELFF.

On this clone: The sample holds other DNA sequences that translate to the same CDR3. CDR3 nucleotides: TGTGCCAGCAGCTGGGGAGGTAAATTAATAAACGAGCAGTACTTC. This sequence encodes CASSWGGKLINEQYF. V and J are TRBV9 and TRBJ2-7; TRBD2 is a possible D gene (6 bases). Per the germline V gene, CDR1 is SGDLS and CDR2 is YYNGEE. V dropped 4 bases and J dropped 5 bases, with 19 bases sitting between them. The CDR3 is made up of 15 amino acids.

This clone was seen only a few times. The chain couples TRBV2 to TRBJ2-7; D is perhaps TRBD1 (5 bases). Trimming stripped 4 bases from V and 12 bases from J, with 13 bases between. This CDR3 is built from 11 residues. Germline CDR1 and CDR2: SNHLY and FYNNEI. DNA of the CDR3: TGTGCCAGCAGTGGATGGGCAGGGTTGTACTTC. Its translation: CASSGWAGLYF.

This chain uses TRBV2 with TRBJ2-3; 8 bases fit TRBD1. CDR3 size: 15 residues. CDR1 and CDR2 (germline): SNHLY, FYNNEI. V lost 6 bases, J lost 2 bases, and 7 bases stayed unmatched. CDR3: CASSLDRGYTDTQYF. Here the CDR3 DNA reads TGTGCCAGCAGCCTTGACAGGGGCTACACAGATACGCAGTATTTT.